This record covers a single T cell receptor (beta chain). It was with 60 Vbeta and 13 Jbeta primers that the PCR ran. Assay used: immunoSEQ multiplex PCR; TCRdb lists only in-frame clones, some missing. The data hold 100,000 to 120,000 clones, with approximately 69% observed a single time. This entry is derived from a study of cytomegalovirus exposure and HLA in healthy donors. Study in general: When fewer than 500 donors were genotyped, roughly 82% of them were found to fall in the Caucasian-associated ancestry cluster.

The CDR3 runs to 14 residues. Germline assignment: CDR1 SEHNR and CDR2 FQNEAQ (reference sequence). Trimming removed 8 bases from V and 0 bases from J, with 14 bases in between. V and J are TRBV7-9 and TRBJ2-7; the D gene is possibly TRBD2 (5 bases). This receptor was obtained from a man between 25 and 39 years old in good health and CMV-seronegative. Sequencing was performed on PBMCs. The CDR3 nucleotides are TGTGCCAGCGCATTCGGGGAGAGCTCCTACGAGCAGTACTTC. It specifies CASAFGESSYEQYF.